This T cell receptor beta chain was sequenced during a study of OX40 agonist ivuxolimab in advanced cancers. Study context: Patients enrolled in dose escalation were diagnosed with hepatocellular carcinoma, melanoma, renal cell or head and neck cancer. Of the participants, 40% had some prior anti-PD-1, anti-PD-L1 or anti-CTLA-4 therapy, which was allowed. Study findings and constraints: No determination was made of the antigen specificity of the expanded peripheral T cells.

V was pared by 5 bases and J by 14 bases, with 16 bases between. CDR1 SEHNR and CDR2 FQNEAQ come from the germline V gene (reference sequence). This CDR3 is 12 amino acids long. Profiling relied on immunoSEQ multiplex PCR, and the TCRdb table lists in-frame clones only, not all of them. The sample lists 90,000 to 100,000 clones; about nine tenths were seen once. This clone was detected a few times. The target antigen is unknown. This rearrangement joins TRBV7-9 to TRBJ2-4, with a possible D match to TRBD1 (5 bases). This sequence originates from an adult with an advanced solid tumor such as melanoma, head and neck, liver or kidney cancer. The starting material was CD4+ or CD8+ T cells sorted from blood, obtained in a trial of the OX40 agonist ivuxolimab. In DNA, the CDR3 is TGTGCCAGCAGCCATGGGGCGAGGAGTGAGTACTTC. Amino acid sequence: CASSHGARSEYF.